The sequence of this TCR beta chain was determined in a study of beta chain features in type 1 diabetes. Turning to the study itself: Sorted cells numbering some 110 million were examined across all samples. Points from the study as a whole: Researchers caution that PCR might favor shorter templates, equally among patients and controls. Type 1 diabetes patients had TCRB CDR3s that were shorter (moderately but significantly so) in all four CD4+ subsets. Because the template was cDNA, high-expressing cells might be over-represented.

Sorting based on CD45RO/CCR7/CD25/CD127/CD95/CD27 separated CD4+ naive, central memory, regulatory and stem cell-like memory cells. A word on this clone: What it binds is unknown.

The CDR3 covers 15 residues. Germline values: CDR1 SGHVS, CDR2 FNYEAQ. The germline V and J ends were trimmed by 4 bases and 0 bases, with 7 bases remaining between them. Every bit of the isolated RNA underwent reverse transcription, so sequencing read expressed TCRB transcripts. This table comes from immunoSEQ multiplex PCR, and its TCRdb copy is limited to in-frame clones, with some not included. The data show 500,000 to 650,000 clones, with roughly 12% seen just once and around 0.12% held by the top ten. This TCR came from a young man with type 1 diabetes. The material sequenced was naive CD4+ T cells from blood. This sequence joins TRBV7-6 and TRBJ2-6; D gene ambiguous. This CDR3 is CASSYRYSGANVLTF. Here the CDR3 DNA reads TGTGCCAGCAGCTACCGGTACTCTGGGGCCAACGTCCTGACTTTC.